This T cell receptor (beta chain) was sequenced in a study of blood T cell repertoires in COVID-19 (dated by TCRdb to between 2020 and 2021). With respect to the entire study: The collaborator samples originated in the United States, Italy and Spain and spanned the acute and convalescent phases of COVID-19. The prospective study material was composed of cDNA or gDNA derived from T cells, B-cell-depleted T cells, or PBMCs. Deeply sampled blood TCRbeta repertoires from subjects exposed to, actively infected with, or recovered from COVID-19 were included in the dataset. The repertoires were released in a freely available public database intended as a resource for research on the immune response to SARS-CoV-2. The samples were drawn from two sources: the first 160 participants of the ongoing ImmuneRACE study, and 1,254 subjects contributed by 6 global collaborators. Sample metadata almost always included a de-identified subject ID, COVID-19 status, age in years and sex. Where HLA class I and class II types were available, the types were taken from metadata supplied by the sample provider, not from assay-based typing.

Beyond this particular receptor, the publication reports: How much clinical and demographic metadata was included differed by source and by participant, and the metadata was provided uncurated.

The germline V gene (reference sequence) specifies LNHDA as CDR1 and SQIVND as CDR2. Relative to germline, V is missing 5 bases and J is missing 1 base, with 5 bases of the junction outside any gene match. From the cysteine up to the phenylalanine, the CDR3 has a length of 15 residues. This entry keeps only the CDR3 DNA: 45 bases, framed from base 1. At one collaborating source in Seattle, patients were enrolled during active infection and were followed longitudinally through the course of disease. Each collaborating institution followed its own protocols to collect whole blood in K2EDTA tubes. Collaborator samples were shipped for TCRbeta analysis as frozen whole blood, isolated PBMCs, or DNA extracted from either sample type. The immunoSEQ Assay, a bias-controlled multiplex PCR, was used to amplify TCRbeta CDR3 regions from genomic DNA. Per the source publication's procedure: Nucleated cell counts per sample were estimated from amplification of reference gene primers within the assay. Sequence reads were collapsed and filtered to measure the absolute abundance of every unique TCRbeta CDR3 rearrangement. Productive Simpson clonality was computed per sample as the square root of Simpson's diversity index over productive rearrangements. In its TCRdb copy, this immuneACCESS table keeps in-frame sequences only and misses some clones. Where compared with another copy, unresolved V genes explain less than half of these, and the others have no known cause. V, J and clone size were drawn from that table, and D and trimming were deduced from the DNA. This sample is represented by roughly 69,000 clones; under 90% of them were singletons. The top ten clonotypes cover 13% of the sample.

Regarding this clone: Its antigen is currently not known. Per-base quality was not reported, and no clone a single base away is much larger than it.

The sequence came from a man aged 45-60 years with COVID-19, enrolled during active disease. Sample: peripheral blood. Rearrangement joined TRBV19 to TRBJ2-5, and 9 junctional nucleotides match TRBD2. The nucleotide sequence is given as TGTGCCAGTAGTTTGGCGGGGGGGTTCCAAGAGACCCAGTACTTC. It is translated as CASSLAGGFQETQYF. Where the CDR3 stops, the reference TRBV19 and TRBJ2-5 genes take over; the full variable domain is DGGITQSPKYLFRKEGQNVTLSCEQNLNHDAMYWYRQDPGQGLRLIYYSQIVNDFQKGDIAEGYSVSREKKESFPLTVTSAQKNPTAFYLCASSLAGGFQETQYFGPGTRLLVL.